This TCR beta chain is drawn from a study of blood T cell repertoires in COVID-19. The overall study: Whether acute or convalescent, the COVID-19 samples came from the United States, Italy and Spain.

Germline lookup yields CDR1 LNHDA and CDR2 SQIVND (reference sequence). The CDR3 is 16 amino acids. Trimming cost V 4 bases and J 0 bases; bases outside gene matches: 5. TCRdb's table, derived via immunoSEQ multiplex PCR, lists solely in-frame clones and lacks some. The sample shows 120,000 or so clones, 86% of them seen only once. The source material was peripheral blood. The rearrangement joins TRBV19 to TRBJ2-3; 9 bases line up with TRBD2. The source of this sequence is a man in his 70s who had recovered from COVID-19. The CDR3 sequence is CASSRTSATSTDTQYF. CDR3 DNA: TGTGCCAGTAGTAGGACTAGCGCTACTAGCACAGATACGCAGTATTTT.